These T cell receptor beta chains were read from a single sample in a study of cytomegalovirus exposure and HLA in healthy donors. Sequencing used immunoSEQ multiplex PCR; TCRdb keeps in-frame clones, though not all of them. The table includes some 150,000 clones, about 75% detected once. Specimen: PBMCs. Receptor source: a woman aged 25 to 39 in good health and CMV-seronegative. The conserved cysteine and the conserved F or W are not part of the CDR3 here. A D gene is named only where the DNA matches it firmly. Only part of the rows carry a size: once, few, many, or a class if the clone is expanded.

>TRBV6-1|TRBD2|.|TRBJ2-7
ASSEPGRATYEQY
>TRBV9|TRBD2|.|TRBJ2-3
ASSPSPASGGDTQY
>TRBV28|.|.|TRBJ1-2
ASRSGRGYT
>TRBV7-9|TRBD1|.|TRBJ1-5
ASSLGTGGAGQPQH
>TRBV9|TRBD1|.|TRBJ1-1
ASSVAGQGTNTEAF
>TRBV2|TRBD1|once|TRBJ1-3
ASTRDRDFRNTIY
>TRBV7-9|TRBD2|.|TRBJ2-1
ASSLAGTSGAYNEQF
>TRBV28|.|.|TRBJ1-4
ASSFGQANEKLF
>TRBV2|.|.|TRBJ1-1
ASSVRGGGNTEAF
>TRBV6-1|.|.|TRBJ1-3
ASSEPGTGNTIY
>TRBV6-1|TRBD1|.|TRBJ1-2
ASSLGQVNYGYT
>TRBV28|TRBD1|.|TRBJ1-2
ASSFRDRGLYGYT
>TRBV6-1|TRBD1|.|TRBJ1-1
ASSPLGQGSSEAF
>TRBV10-2|.|.|TRBJ1-5
ASSEEGSQPQH
>TRBV28|TRBD1|.|TRBJ1-1
ASHSFQGATEAF
>TRBV18|TRBD1|once|TRBJ2-1
ASSQDRANNEQF
>TRBV9|.|.|TRBJ2-1
ASSTPTGDYNEQF
>TRBV2|TRBD1|.|.
ASSESGQGNHEQY